A selection of T cell receptor beta chains follows, all from one sample in a study of T cells expressing NK-cell markers. TCRdb reprocessed the 5' RACE reads and reports one entry per CDR3 protein, with no DNA. This table holds about 550,000 distinct CDR3 sequences. Sequenced material: blood T cells: a sorted CD56 or NKG2C T cell subset, CD4+ or CD8+ T cells, or bulk PBMC T cells (not recorded which). These receptor sequences come from a man aged 18 to 35 in good health. CDR3s include the opening cysteine and the closing phenylalanine or tryptophan. The order of the fields is V gene, J gene, CDR3 protein.

>TRBV24-1|TRBJ2-5
CATSDSRSVKETQYF
>TRBV27|TRBJ1-4
CASSFAGQGEKLFF
>TRBV24-1|TRBJ2-2
CATSVTPRRGRSGELFF
>TRBV28|TRBJ2-7
CASSQGTTLYPYEQYF
>TRBV9|TRBJ2-1
CASSPLGGSYNEQFF
>TRBV29-1|TRBJ2-7
CSVNKGAAREEQYF
>TRBV5-1|TRBJ2-3
CASTQRQGHIDTQYF
>TRBV5-1|TRBJ2-1
CASSPGLTGDGNEQFF
>TRBV20-1|TRBJ1-1
CSARGNRGWDTEAFF
>TRBV28|TRBJ2-7
CASIRPGTYEQYF
>TRBV7-6|TRBJ2-1
CASSSYLRDYYNEQFF
>TRBV4-2|TRBJ2-3
CASSQDRRSGSTDTQYF
>TRBV5-1|TRBJ2-3
CASSLSDTQYF
>TRBV5-1|TRBJ2-2
CASSLIPSRLNTGELFF
>TRBV20-1|TRBJ2-3
CSATRGALQYF
>TRBV7-8|TRBJ1-2
CASSTGTGLRYGYTF
>TRBV12-3/TRBV12-4|TRBJ2-1
CASSPGSAEGNEQFF
>TRBV25-1|TRBJ2-5
CASSAPGLQETQYF
>TRBV12-3/TRBV12-4|TRBJ2-1
CASSRTLAPPYNEQFF
>TRBV12-3/TRBV12-4|TRBJ1-2
CASSLGNRGYTF
>TRBV6-1|TRBJ2-1
CASRKVTSGLNEQFF
>TRBV29-1|TRBJ2-5
CSSYVGAQETQYF
>TRBV12-3/TRBV12-4|TRBJ1-2
CASNSDRAGGYTF
>TRBV21-1|TRBJ2-3
CASSGTSVTDTQYF
>TRBV27|TRBJ2-3
CASKNPGGGSTDTQYF
>TRBV10-3|TRBJ1-6
CAISEEGRGPLHF
>TRBV7-9|TRBJ1-1
CASSFVRQRNTEAFF
>TRBV12-3/TRBV12-4|TRBJ1-5
CASSRTGDMRQPQHF
>TRBV29-1|TRBJ2-3
CSVRGWREGTDTQYF
>TRBV6-1|TRBJ1-2
CASSLQQGSYGYTF
>TRBV27|TRBJ2-1
CASKSSGSSYNEQFF
>TRBV6-2/TRBV6-3|TRBJ1-6
CASSYPVESVAGNSPLHF
>TRBV9|TRBJ1-2
CASSVGDIRLGYGYTF
>TRBV29-1|TRBJ2-6
CSVEVSGSGANVLTF
>TRBV24-1|TRBJ2-3
CATSEAGTSGISTQYF
>TRBV4-1|TRBJ2-2
CAPAKGGNTGELFF
>TRBV29-1|TRBJ2-7
CSVEGRDSRYEQYF
>TRBV5-1|TRBJ2-1
CASSLETSAPRVF
>TRBV12-3/TRBV12-4|TRBJ2-1
CASSLGNLKFF
>TRBV20-1|TRBJ2-1
CSAQRTSGGYNEQFF
>TRBV12-3/TRBV12-4|TRBJ2-1
CATPRDKLYNEQFF
>TRBV11-1|TRBJ2-5
CASSLNSGTQIETQYF
>TRBV5-5|TRBJ2-4
CASRVGQPHPKNIQYF
>TRBV2|TRBJ1-2
CASSYSLQGYTF
>TRBV12-3/TRBV12-4|TRBJ2-1
CASSPRGTGTRNEQFF
>TRBV12-3/TRBV12-4|TRBJ2-6
CASTRTGGTGANVLTF